This is a list of T cell receptor beta chains from one sample in a study of blood T cell repertoires in COVID-19. Clones were sequenced by immunoSEQ multiplex PCR, and TCRdb holds only the in-frame ones, with some missing. The sample yields approximately 15,000 clones, 73% seen once. Specimen: peripheral blood. These receptors were taken from an older man with acute or convalescent COVID-19. The CDR3 runs from the conserved cysteine through the conserved F or W. The D gene is left open where the match is weak. Size tells how often a clone was seen (once, few, many) or the class of an expanded clone, and some rows leave it out.

j_call clone_size d_call v_call cdr3_nt cdr3_aa
TRBJ2-1 once TRBD1 TRBV18 TGTGCCAGCTCACTTCTACAGGGGGGAACCTACAATGAGCAGTTCTTC CASSLLQGGTYNEQFF
TRBJ2-1 - TRBD1 TRBV12-5 TGTGCTAGTGGAAAGACAGGGGCCCTATACAATGAGCAGTTCTTC CASGKTGALYNEQFF
TRBJ1-5 - - TRBV19 TGTGCCAGTAGTATGTTAAGGACAGCGAATCAGCCCCAGCATTTT CASSMLRTANQPQHF
TRBJ1-2 - - TRBV15 TGTGCCACCAGCAGAGCGGAGGGATTCCATGGCTACACCTTC CATSRAEGFHGYTF
TRBJ2-7 - TRBD1 TRBV6-5 TGTGCCAGCAGTTCGGACAGGGACTCCTACGAGCAGTACTTC CASSSDRDSYEQYF
TRBJ2-1 - - TRBV18 TGTGCCAGCTCAACGCGGAGGGCAGGTGAGCAGTTCTTC CASSTRRAGEQFF
TRBJ1-1 few - TRBV5-1 TGCGCCAGCAGCTTGGACAGCTCGAACACTGAAGCTTTCTTT CASSLDSSNTEAFF
TRBJ2-1 - TRBD2 TRBV27 TGTGCCAGCAGTTCGGGACTAGCGGGGGGTAATGAGCAGTTCTTC CASSSGLAGGNEQFF
TRBJ2-7 medium-sized - TRBV19 TGTGCCAGTAGTATAAGCACAGCCCCGGCCTACGAGCAGTACTTC CASSISTAPAYEQYF
TRBJ1-6 - - TRBV10-3 TGTGCCATCAGTGCTGTCGGGGAGGGGCCCCTCCACTTT CAISAVGEGPLHF
TRBJ2-7 - TRBD2 TRBV7-2 TGTGCCAGCAGCGCAGCACTAGCGGGAGGCTTCTACGAGCAGTACTTC CASSAALAGGFYEQYF
TRBJ2-7 - TRBD2 TRBV19 TGTGCCAGTAGTATAGCCCTAGCGGGAAGCAACGAGCAGTACTTC CASSIALAGSNEQYF
TRBJ2-1 - - TRBV7-2 TGTGCCAGCGAGGTGGGCAGGGGAAATGAGCAGTTCTTC CASEVGRGNEQFF
TRBJ2-3 - TRBD1 TRBV28 TGTGCCAGCAGATCCTCAGGGGGCGTAACAGATACGCAGTATTTT CASRSSGGVTDTQYF
TRBJ1-5 - - TRBV15 TGTGCCACCAGCAGAGGTGCCAGGAAGGGGGATCAGCCCCAGCATTTT CATSRGARKGDQPQHF
TRBJ2-1 once - TRBV7-3 TGTGCCAGCAGCTTACAGGGATACAATGAGCAGTTCTTC CASSLQGYNEQFF
TRBJ1-5 medium-sized - TRBV30 TGTGCCTGGAGTGAGGGGAATCAGCCCCAGCATTTT CAWSEGNQPQHF
TRBJ2-7 - - TRBV4-3 TGCGCCAGCAGTCAAGATTTAACGGACAGCCCCTACGAGCAGTACTTC CASSQDLTDSPYEQYF
TRBJ2-1 - TRBD2 TRBV11-2 TGTGCCAGCAGCTCGCACCTGACTAGCGGGGGGGTCCGGCAGTTCTTC CASSSHLTSGGVRQFF
TRBJ2-7 medium-sized TRBD1 TRBV7-9 TGTGCCAGCAGCTTCCGGACAGGGAACCACGAGCAGTACTTC CASSFRTGNHEQYF
TRBJ2-1 - TRBD2 TRBV5-1 TGCGCCAGCAGCCCTTATAGCGGGGGGGCAGGAAATGAGCAGTTCTTC CASSPYSGGAGNEQFF
TRBJ1-1 - - TRBV28 TGTGCCAGCAATGGCCTTAACACTGAAGCTTTCTTT CASNGLNTEAFF
TRBJ1-5 - TRBD1 TRBV29-1 TGCAGCGTGACCCAGGGGGCGGATCAGCCCCAGCATTTT CSVTQGADQPQHF
TRBJ1-5 - TRBD1 TRBV12-5 TGTGCTAGTGGTCCGGGGACAGGGAGGCAGCCCCAGCATTTT CASGPGTGRQPQHF
TRBJ2-3 - - TRBV6-5 TGTGCCAGCAGTTACGAAGCCAGGTCCACAGATACGCAGTATTTT CASSYEARSTDTQYF
TRBJ2-2 - - TRBV6-2/TRBV6-3 TGTGCCAGCAGTTTACAGGGTATCGGGGAGCTGTTTTTT CASSLQGIGELFF
TRBJ2-2 - - TRBV7-2 TGTGCCAGCAGCTTCCGTTCGGGCACCGGGGAGCTGTTTTTT CASSFRSGTGELFF
TRBJ1-2 - - TRBV5-1 TGCGCCAGCAGCGAGGACACTTATGGCTACACCTTC CASSEDTYGYTF
TRBJ2-1 - TRBD2 TRBV4-3 TGCGCCAGCAGCCAGGGCCGTACTAGCGGGAGGGATGAGCAGTTCTTC CASSQGRTSGRDEQFF
TRBJ2-1 - - TRBV10-3 TGTGCCACCTCTTTGGGGCTACAACAAAATGAGCAGTTCTTC CATSLGLQQNEQFF
TRBJ1-2 - - TRBV7-8 TGTGCCAGCAGCTTAAACAGGGTGGACTATGGCTACACCTTC CASSLNRVDYGYTF
TRBJ2-5 - TRBD1 TRBV6-5 TGTGCCAGCAGGACAGGGAAAGAGACCCAGTACTTC CASRTGKETQYF
TRBJ1-6 once - TRBV28 TGTGCCAGCAGTCGTAGGGGCGCCGTTAATTCACCCCTCCACTTT CASSRRGAVNSPLHF
TRBJ1-1 - - TRBV9 TGTGCCAGCAGCTTCACGGGGTTTGCGAACACTGAAGCTTTCTTT CASSFTGFANTEAFF
TRBJ2-2 - - TRBV18 TGTGCCAGCTCAATAAATCTAAACACCGGGGAGCTGTTTTTT CASSINLNTGELFF
TRBJ2-3 - - TRBV29-1 TGCAGCGTTTCTACGGGGATCACAGATACGCAGTATTTT CSVSTGITDTQYF
TRBJ1-2 - - TRBV7-8 TGTGCCAGCAGTTCAAACAGGGCGATCGGGTCGAGTGGCTACACCTTC CASSSNRAIGSSGYTF
TRBJ2-2 - TRBD2 TRBV5-1 TGCGCCAGCAGCTTGACTAGCGGGTACACCGGGGAGCTGTTTTTT CASSLTSGYTGELFF
TRBJ2-6 - - TRBV27 TGTGCCAGCAGTTTACGCCCGGGGGCTGGGGCCAACGTCCTGACTTTC CASSLRPGAGANVLTF
TRBJ1-4 - TRBD1 TRBV5-1 TGCGCCAGCAGCCCGACAGGGGGCGAAGGTGGAAAACTGTTTTTT CASSPTGGEGGKLFF
TRBJ1-3 - - TRBV6-5 TGTGCCAGCAGCCCCGACAGTCCTGGAAACACCATATATTTT CASSPDSPGNTIYF
TRBJ2-2 - - TRBV6-2/TRBV6-3 TGTGCCAGCAGTGTGGGGGCGGACACCGGGGAGCTGTTTTTT CASSVGADTGELFF
TRBJ1-5 - - TRBV28 TGTGCCAGCAGTTTCGGGGGGGATAGCAATCAGCCCCAGCATTTT CASSFGGDSNQPQHF
TRBJ1-3 - - TRBV9 TGTGCCAGCAGCGTAGGGAGAAAGGGGGGAAACACCATATATTTT CASSVGRKGGNTIYF
TRBJ1-2 - TRBD1 TRBV27 TGTGCCAGCAGTCCCCGGAACCAGGGGGCGTCGGGCTACACCTTC CASSPRNQGASGYTF
TRBJ1-5 - TRBD1 TRBV5-6 TGTGCCAGCAGCCAGGGACAGGGGCGTCAGCCCCAGCATTTT CASSQGQGRQPQHF
TRBJ2-5 - - TRBV13 TGTGCCAGCAGCTTAGCCCAGAAAGGGGGTATGGAGACCCAGTACTTC CASSLAQKGGMETQYF
TRBJ1-6 few - TRBV15 TGTGCCACCAGCAGAGATCGACTCTCACCCCTCCACTTT CATSRDRLSPLHF
TRBJ2-7 few TRBD2 TRBV4-3 TGCGCCAGCAGCCAAGGGGTAGCGGGAGGGCGCGAGCAGTACTTC CASSQGVAGGREQYF
TRBJ1-5 few - TRBV28 TGTGCCAGCAGTGACAGACTTTATAGCAATCAGCCCCAGCATTTT CASSDRLYSNQPQHF
TRBJ1-6 - - TRBV24-1 TGTGCCACCAGTGATAGGGGGGGCAGGGCGGATTCACCCCTCCACTTT CATSDRGGRADSPLHF
TRBJ1-1 - - TRBV9 TGTGCCAGCAGCCCAAGGCAGGGATGGGTTCTGCCCGTTGAAGCTTTCTTT CASSPRQGWVLPVEAFF
TRBJ2-4 - - TRBV14 TGTGCCAGCAGCCAAGATCCAGGGACCAAAAACATTCAGTACTTC CASSQDPGTKNIQYF
TRBJ1-2 - - TRBV2 TGTGCCAGCAGTGTGCGGCAAAACTATGGCTACACCTTC CASSVRQNYGYTF
TRBJ2-1 - - TRBV11-2 TGTGCCAGCAGAGAAGGGGGGGACCACGCTAATGAGCAGTTCTTC CASREGGDHANEQFF